The rows below give T cell receptor beta chains drawn from one sample of a study of pediatric ulcerative colitis. Profiled with immunoSEQ multiplex PCR; TCRdb holds only in-frame clones, not every one. Counted here are 54,000 or so clones, around 86% occurring once; the ten biggest clones make up around 1.4%. The sequenced material came from blood. Source of these receptors: a boy aged 5-17 years who was a control in a study of pediatric ulcerative colitis. Both conserved end residues are part of each CDR3. The D gene is left open where the match is weak. Part of the rows lack a size; the others show once, few, many or a class for expanded clones.

D	V	size	J	DNA	CDR3
NA	TRBV28	NA	TRBJ1-5	TGTGCCAGCAGTTTACATTCCGGGGGGTCGTATCAGCCCCAGCATTTT	CASSLHSGGSYQPQHF
TRBD2	TRBV10-3	NA	TRBJ2-5	TGTGCCATCAGCCGGGGACTGAATAGCGGGGCGACGGACTTC	CAISRGLNSGATDF
NA	TRBV6-5	few	TRBJ1-2	TGTGCCAGCAGACGAGGGACCCGATATGGCTACACCTTC	CASRRGTRYGYTF
TRBD1	TRBV5-1	once	TRBJ1-2	TGCGCCAGCAGCTTGGAGCCAGGGGGTGGCTACACCTTC	CASSLEPGGGYTF
NA	TRBV7-2	NA	TRBJ2-1	TGTGCCAGCAGCTCCCGGAGGGAGACCAAGAGGCTCTACAATGAGCAGTTCTTC	CASSSRRETKRLYNEQFF
NA	TRBV6-5	NA	TRBJ2-2	TGTGCCAGCAGCCCAGGAACGACAGGAACGGGGGAGCTGTTTTTT	CASSPGTTGTGELFF
TRBD1	TRBV19	NA	TRBJ2-7	TGTGCCAGTAGTATAGGTACAGGGGGCGAGCAGTACTTC	CASSIGTGGEQYF
TRBD2	TRBV7-2	NA	TRBJ2-7	TGTGCCAGCAGCTTACAGGGTAGCGGGACATACGAGCAGTACTTC	CASSLQGSGTYEQYF
NA	TRBV30	NA	TRBJ1-5	TGTGCCTGGAGTGTAGGGGGTTACGGCAATCAGCCCCAGCATTTT	CAWSVGGYGNQPQHF
TRBD1	TRBV11-2	NA	TRBJ2-7	TGTGCCAGCAGCCCCAAGACAGGGTTTACTCTCTACGAGCAGTACTTC	CASSPKTGFTLYEQYF
TRBD1	TRBV27	few	TRBJ2-7	TGTGCCAGCAGTTCCAGGGGGCTCGACGAGCAGTACTTC	CASSSRGLDEQYF
NA	TRBV23-1	once	TRBJ1-2	TGCGCCAGCAGTCGACCGTCCCCGACAGGACCCTTTAACTATGGCTACACCTTC	CASSRPSPTGPFNYGYTF
NA	TRBV11-2	NA	TRBJ1-2	TGTGCCAGCAGCTTATCTTTTAGGGACCACTATGGCTACACCTTC	CASSLSFRDHYGYTF
TRBD2	TRBV4-2	NA	TRBJ2-4	TGTGCCAGCAGCCAAGTCTGGCTAGCGGGGGGGCCGGGGGCCAAAAACATTCAGTACTTC	CASSQVWLAGGPGAKNIQYF
NA	TRBV15	NA	TRBJ2-7	TGTGCCACCAGCCAAATAGGGACATATGCCTACGAGCAGTACTTC	CATSQIGTYAYEQYF
NA	TRBV7-2	few	TRBJ1-3	TGTGCCAGCAGCTATGGTAAAAGTGGAAACACCATATATTTT	CASSYGKSGNTIYF
NA	TRBV6-5	NA	TRBJ2-7	TGTGCCAGCAGTTACGATTGGACAGCGACCTCCTACGAGCAGTACTTC	CASSYDWTATSYEQYF
TRBD1	TRBV7-9	NA	TRBJ1-4	TGTGCCAGCAGCCGACAGGGGATGGAAGAAAAACTGTTTTTT	CASSRQGMEEKLFF
NA	TRBV5-1	NA	TRBJ1-3	TGCGCCAGCAGCTCGGCCCTCTCTGGAAACACCATATATTTT	CASSSALSGNTIYF
TRBD1	TRBV2	NA	TRBJ2-7	TGTGCCAGCAGGTTTGGGACAGGGGCAATGAAAGGATCCTACGAGCAGTACTTC	CASRFGTGAMKGSYEQYF
NA	TRBV7-2	few	TRBJ1-2	TGTGCCAGCCGACTAGTAATGGCGGCATATGGCTACACCTTC	CASRLVMAAYGYTF
NA	TRBV7-8	NA	TRBJ2-3	TGTGCCAGCAGCTTGGGCCTTGGGGCTAGCAGCTCTTTCACAGATACGCAGTATTTT	CASSLGLGASSSFTDTQYF
NA	TRBV15	NA	TRBJ2-3	TGTGCCACCAGCGCCGGAGGTGCAGATACGCAGTATTTT	CATSAGGADTQYF
TRBD2	TRBV19	NA	TRBJ2-5	TGTGCCAGTAGTAGCGGACTAGCGGGAGGGCCGGAGACCCAGTACTTC	CASSSGLAGGPETQYF
NA	TRBV6-6	NA	TRBJ1-5	TGTGCCAGCAGTTACCCGTTCGGTCAGCCCCAGCATTTT	CASSYPFGQPQHF
TRBD1	TRBV27	few	TRBJ1-1	TGTGCCAGCAGTCCCCTTGTGGTTACAGGGGTCACTGAAGCTTTCTTT	CASSPLVVTGVTEAFF
NA	TRBV7-6	NA	TRBJ2-7	TGTGCCAGCAGCTTCAGGGTCGACGAGCAGTACTTC	CASSFRVDEQYF
TRBD2	TRBV2	few	TRBJ2-2	TGTGCCAGCAGTGAGCGGGAGGTCACCGGGGAGCTGTTTTTT	CASSEREVTGELFF
TRBD2	TRBV11-2	NA	TRBJ2-3	TGTGCCAGCAGCCGACTAGCGGGAGTGAGAAACACAGATACGCAGTATTTT	CASSRLAGVRNTDTQYF
TRBD1	TRBV6-5	NA	TRBJ1-4	TGTGCCAGCAGTTCAACAGGGGGCAACGAAAAACTGTTTTTT	CASSSTGGNEKLFF
TRBD2	TRBV10-2	NA	TRBJ2-3	TGCGCCAGCATTCGATCGGGGTGGCTAGCGGGGACCACAGGGGATACGCAGTATTTT	CASIRSGWLAGTTGDTQYF
NA	TRBV5-4	NA	TRBJ2-7	TGTGCCAGCAGCCGAACAGGGAAGCAGTACTTC	CASSRTGKQYF
NA	TRBV15	NA	TRBJ2-5	TGTGCCACCTCTAAATTTCAGGCAGAGACCCAGTACTTC	CATSKFQAETQYF
NA	TRBV28	NA	TRBJ2-2	TGTGCCAGCAGTTTCCCGGGGGAGCTGTTTTTT	CASSFPGELFF
NA	TRBV6-5	once	TRBJ2-2	TGTGCCAGCAGTTACGCGACAGACACCGGGGAGCTGTTTTTT	CASSYATDTGELFF
NA	TRBV5-1	few	TRBJ1-6	TGCGCCAGCAGCTTGGGGACGGCAGAACCCCTCCACTTT	CASSLGTAEPLHF
NA	TRBV13	NA	TRBJ1-1	TGTGCCAGCAGCCCTCGGGGCAGGAGGGCGGAGACTGAAGCTTTCTTT	CASSPRGRRAETEAFF
NA	TRBV12-5	NA	TRBJ2-7	TGTGCTAGTGGTTTGTCACGGGGGGCCCCATACGAGCAGTACTTC	CASGLSRGAPYEQYF
NA	TRBV19	NA	TRBJ1-5	TGTGCCAGTAGCGGGAGAGAGGGATCCCAGCCCCAGCATTTT	CASSGREGSQPQHF
TRBD1	TRBV7-9	NA	TRBJ1-4	TGTGCCAGCAGCACGGACAGGGTCCAAGAAAAACTGTTTTTT	CASSTDRVQEKLFF
NA	TRBV4-2	NA	TRBJ2-3	TGTGCCAGCAGCCAAGATCGGGGCAGGGTGACGCAGTATTTT	CASSQDRGRVTQYF
TRBD2	TRBV27	NA	TRBJ2-1	TGTGCCAGCAGTTCACTAGCGGGAGTGGGGAATGAGCAGTTCTTC	CASSSLAGVGNEQFF
NA	TRBV9	NA	TRBJ1-2	TGTGCCAGCAGCGCGGTCGTAGGCCCCTATGGCTACACCTTC	CASSAVVGPYGYTF
NA	TRBV19	NA	TRBJ1-4	TGTGCCAGTACCCCCGCGGTAGGGTTGGAAAAACTGTTTTTT	CASTPAVGLEKLFF
TRBD2	TRBV4-1	NA	TRBJ2-7	TGCGCCAGCAGCCAAGAAAAAGCGGGAGGGGCCGAGCAGTACTTC	CASSQEKAGGAEQYF
TRBD1	TRBV7-8	NA	TRBJ2-7	TGTGCCAGCAGTTTCCTGGGGACAGTGAGCTCCTACGAGCAGTACTTC	CASSFLGTVSSYEQYF
NA	TRBV5-4	NA	TRBJ1-1	TGTGCCAGCAGCCTCTTGGGGGCAGCCATGAACACTGAAGCTTTCTTT	CASSLLGAAMNTEAFF
NA	TRBV27	NA	TRBJ1-1	TGTGCCAGCAGTTTAGGACGTAGCTCTAAAGCTTTCTTT	CASSLGRSSKAFF
NA	TRBV4-3	NA	TRBJ2-6	TGCGCCAGCAGCCAAGAAAATCTCTCTGGGGCCAACGTCCTGACTTTC	CASSQENLSGANVLTF
NA	TRBV28	NA	TRBJ2-7	TGTGCCAGTCGACAGACCCCCGTCTACGAGCAGTACTTC	CASRQTPVYEQYF
TRBD2	TRBV5-6	NA	TRBJ2-5	TGTGCCAGCAGCCTAGACGGACTAGCAGCGAAGACCCAGTACTTC	CASSLDGLAAKTQYF
TRBD2	TRBV11-1	NA	TRBJ2-7	TGTGCCAGCAGCATTAGCGGGGGAGCCTACGAGCAGTACTTC	CASSISGGAYEQYF
TRBD1	TRBV7-9	NA	TRBJ1-2	TGTGCCAGCAGCTCTCAACGGCGGGGACAGGATCGCTATGGCTACACCTTC	CASSSQRRGQDRYGYTF
NA	TRBV2	once	TRBJ2-1	TGTGCCAGCAGTGACGGGCAGGGGGGTGTGTACAATGAGCAGTTCTTC	CASSDGQGGVYNEQFF
TRBD1	TRBV5-1	NA	TRBJ2-5	TGCGCCAGCATTGACAGGGTTGGGGCACAAGAGACCCAGTACTTC	CASIDRVGAQETQYF
TRBD1	TRBV2	NA	TRBJ1-2	TGTGCCAGCATGACAGGGGGCCTGGGCTACACCTTC	CASMTGGLGYTF